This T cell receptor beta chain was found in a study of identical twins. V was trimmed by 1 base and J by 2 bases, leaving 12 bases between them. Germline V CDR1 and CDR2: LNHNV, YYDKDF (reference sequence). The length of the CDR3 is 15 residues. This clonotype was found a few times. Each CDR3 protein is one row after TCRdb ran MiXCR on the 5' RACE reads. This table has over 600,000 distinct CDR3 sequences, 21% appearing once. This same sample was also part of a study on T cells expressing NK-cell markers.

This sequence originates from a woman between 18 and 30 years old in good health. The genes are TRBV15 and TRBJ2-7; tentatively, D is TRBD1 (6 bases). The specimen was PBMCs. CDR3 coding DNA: TGTGCCACCAGCAGAGGGACAGTCTACACCTACGAGCAGTACTTC. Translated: CATSRGTVYTYEQYF.